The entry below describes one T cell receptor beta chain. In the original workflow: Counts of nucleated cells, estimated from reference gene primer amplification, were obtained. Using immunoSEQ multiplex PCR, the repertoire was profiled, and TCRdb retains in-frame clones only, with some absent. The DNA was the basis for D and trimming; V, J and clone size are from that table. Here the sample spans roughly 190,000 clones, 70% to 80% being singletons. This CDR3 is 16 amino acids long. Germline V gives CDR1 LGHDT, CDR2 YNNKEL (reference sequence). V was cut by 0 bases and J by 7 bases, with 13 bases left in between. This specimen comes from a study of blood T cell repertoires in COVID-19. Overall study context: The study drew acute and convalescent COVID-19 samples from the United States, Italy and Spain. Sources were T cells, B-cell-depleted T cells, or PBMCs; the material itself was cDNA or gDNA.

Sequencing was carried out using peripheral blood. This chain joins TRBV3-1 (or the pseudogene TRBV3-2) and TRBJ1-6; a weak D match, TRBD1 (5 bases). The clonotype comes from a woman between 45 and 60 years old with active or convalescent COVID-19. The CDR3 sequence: CASSQDLRQRNSPLHF. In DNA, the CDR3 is TGTGCCAGCAGCCAAGATCTTAGACAGAGAAATTCACCCCTCCACTTT.